This T cell receptor (beta chain) was documented in a study of shared clonotypes between healthy human individuals. Study-wide results and caveats: Clonotypes not shared had lower generation probabilities than those common to all four donors.

TCRdb keeps only in-frame clones here, not all; method: immunoSEQ multiplex PCR. This table holds 2,500,000 or so clones, under 95% found once. The V end was cut by 4 bases, the J end by 1 base, with 13 bases between. The CDR3 has 15 residues. The germline CDR1 and CDR2 sequences are MGHRA and YSYEKL. There were only Caucasian adults among the donors, and all lived in Nashville, Tennessee. Concerning this clone: Antigen specificity is unknown.

This chain connects TRBV4-1 to TRBJ1-1; D uncertain. The sequenced material came from naive CD4+ T cells from PBMCs. Subset specified: CD45RA+ positively selected. This clonotype originated in a man aged 18 to 30 in good health. Some clones in this sample may be carry-over from other donors' samples. Written as DNA, the CDR3 is TGCGCCAGCAGCCCCCAGCCCAACCAGAACACTGAAGCTTTCTTT. Its protein is CASSPQPNQNTEAFF.